This T cell receptor beta chain was found in a study of blood T cell repertoires in COVID-19. Across the whole study: Sites in the United States, Italy and Spain provided acute and convalescent COVID-19 samples. PBMCs, B-cell-depleted T cells, or T cells provided the cDNA or gDNA that made up the material.

Libraries were prepared by immunoSEQ multiplex PCR; TCRdb keeps only in-frame clonotypes and omits some of them. The table lists more than 120,000 clones, roughly 90% of them singletons. With 5 bases clipped from V and 9 bases from J, the junction kept 9 bases outside the gene matches. In germline, CDR1 is SGHNT, CDR2 YENEEA. The CDR3 has 16 amino acids. The TCR comes from a woman in her forties or fifties with acute or convalescent COVID-19. Material for sequencing was peripheral blood. The J gene is TRBJ2-1, the V gene TRBV11-3, with 14 bases that match TRBD2. In nucleotides, the CDR3 is TGTGCCAGCAGCCCAAAGGGACTAGCGGGAGCCAGTGAGCAGTTCTTC. Translated: CASSPKGLAGASEQFF.